The next 25 T cell receptor beta chains were all read from a single sample in a study of blood T cell repertoires in COVID-19. The protocol was immunoSEQ multiplex PCR, while the TCRdb copy is restricted to in-frame clones and leaves out a portion. The sample includes 350,000 or so clones, 92% of them seen just once. The sample was PBMCs or T cells enriched from blood (not recorded which). The origin of the receptors is a woman aged 25-40 years who had recovered from COVID-19.

This sequence joins TRBV29-1 and TRBJ1-2; 11 nucleotides agree with TRBD1. With 7 bases clipped from V and 3 bases from J, the junction kept 4 bases outside the gene matches. Germline V gives CDR1 SQVTM, CDR2 ANQGSEA. The CDR3 extends over 13 amino acids. CDR3 sequence (DNA): TGCAGCGCCGGGACAGGGGGGGACTATGGCTACACCTTC. Its protein is CSAGTGGDYGYTF.

V gene TRBV14 combines with J gene TRBJ1-2; 7 bases map to TRBD1. V lost 3 bases to trimming and J lost 5 bases; unmatched junction nucleotides: 9. This CDR3 has 15 amino acids. Germline CDR1 and CDR2: SGHDN and FVKESK. The CDR3 region is CASSHRQGKDYGYTF. CDR3 bases: TGTGCCAGCAGCCACCGACAGGGCAAAGATTATGGCTACACCTTC.

V usage is TRBV7-2 and J usage is TRBJ1-2; D might be TRBD1 (6 bases). V shed 6 bases and J shed 5 bases, with 13 bases lying between them. The germline gives CDR1 SGHTA, CDR2 FQGNSA. CDR3 length equals 13 residues. The DNA of the CDR3 is TGTGCCAGCAGAACTGAGGGGGGGTATGGCTACACCTTC. Translated, it gives CASRTEGGYGYTF.

The rearrangement joins TRBV7-3 to TRBJ2-3, with TRBD2 matching 10 bases. CDR1 and CDR2 from the germline V gene are SGHTA and FQGTGA. V lost 5 bases, J lost 2 bases, and 13 bases stayed unmatched. This CDR3 spans 18 amino acids. The DNA for the CDR3 is TGTGCCAGCAGCCTCGCATTACTAACTAGCGGGACCACAGATACGCAGTATTTT. This gives the protein CASSLALLTSGTTDTQYF.

This chain uses TRBV4-3 with TRBJ1-1; a possible D gene is TRBD1 (6 bases). Germline loops: CDR1 LGHNA, CDR2 YSLEER. The V and J ends lost 0 bases and 5 bases respectively, with 19 bases between them. This CDR3 has 17 amino acids. CDR3 sequence reads: CASSQDRGRGAQTEAFF. The CDR3 DNA follows: TGCGCCAGCAGCCAAGATCGGGGGAGGGGGGCGCAAACTGAAGCTTTCTTT.

In this sample, this clone turned up a few times. The chain joins TRBV11-3 to TRBJ1-1, with D unclear. The CDR3 runs to 13 residues. Deletions cut 5 bases from V and 5 bases from J, with 12 bases between. Germline V gene sequence: CDR1 SGHNT, CDR2 YENEEA. CDR3 loop: CASSPPPGTEAFF. CDR3 nucleotides: TGTGCCAGCAGCCCCCCCCCGGGGACTGAAGCTTTCTTT. The full variable domain, with the rest looked up from reference TRBV11-3 and TRBJ1-1, is EAGVVQSPRYKIIEKKQPVAFWCNPISGHNTLYWYLQNLGQGPELLIRYENEEAVDDSQLPKDRFSAERLKGVDSTLKIQPAELGDSAVYLCASSPPPGTEAFFGQGTRLTVV.

The J gene is TRBJ1-4, the V gene TRBV7-8; D is perhaps TRBD1 (6 bases). CDR1 is SGHVS and CDR2 is FQNEAQ in the germline V gene. This CDR3 is 19 amino acids long. With 5 bases removed from V and 0 bases from J, the gap between germline ends came to 22 bases. CDR3 coding DNA: TGTGCCAGCAGCCCGAATTCGATTGGACAGACTGCAACTAATGAAAAACTGTTTTTT. It encodes CASSPNSIGQTATNEKLFF. Looking up the rest from reference TRBV7-8 and TRBJ1-4 gives the full variable domain: GAGVSQSPRYKVAKRGQDVALRCDPISGHVSLFWYQQALGQGPEFLTYFQNEAQLDKSGLPSDRFFAERPEGSVSTLKIQRTQQEDSAVYLCASSPNSIGQTATNEKLFFGSGTQLSVL.

The V call is TRBV11-2, the J call TRBJ1-6; no reliable D call. The CDR3 runs 14 residues. Trimming shortened V by 1 base and J by 6 bases, and 7 bases separated the two germline ends. Germline CDR1 is SGHAT and CDR2 is FQNNGV. CDR3 protein: CASSLGGINSPLHF. The CDR3 DNA is TGTGCCAGCAGCTTAGGAGGGATTAATTCACCCCTCCACTTT.

The gene calls are TRBV7-3 and TRBJ2-2, with 8 bases lining up with TRBD1. This CDR3 is 16 amino acids long. Germline CDR1 is SGHTA and CDR2 is FQGTGA. Losses at the gene ends were 5 bases for V and 5 bases for J; bases not matched to a gene: 10. In nucleotides, the CDR3 is TGTGCCAGCAGCCCCATTCGGGACAGGAGGACCGGGGAGCTGTTTTTT. Encoded protein: CASSPIRDRRTGELFF.

For this clone: The germline gene is not matched at one end of the junction; a read error may be the cause. J is TRBJ1-2 and V is TRBV28; TRBD1 is a possible D gene (6 bases). The CDR3 is 14 residues long. The germline CDR1 and CDR2 sequences are MDHEN and SYDVKM. DNA of the CDR3: TGTGCCAGCAGTGAGCAGGGGATGAGATATGGCCACACCTTC. This codes for CASSEQGMRYGHTF.

The chain has TRBV2 and TRBJ1-6; tentatively, D is TRBD1 (5 bases). The CDR3 spans 15 residues. V gave up 1 base and J gave up 7 bases, with 11 bases separating them. Germline CDR1 SNHLY, CDR2 FYNNEI. The CDR3 loop is CASSEVGQGNSPLHF. The CDR3 DNA follows: TGTGCCAGCAGTGAAGTGGGTCAGGGAAATTCACCCCTCCACTTT.

On this clone itself: The same CDR3 can be traced to other DNA sequences in this sample. This chain joins TRBV9 and TRBJ2-7; 8 nucleotides match TRBD2. The CDR3 has 14 amino acids. The J segment lost 1 base and the V segment lost 4 bases, leaving 4 bases of the junction unmatched. Germline V gene sequence: CDR1 SGDLS, CDR2 YYNGEE. CDR3 in amino acids: CASSPGGISYEQYF. For the CDR3, the DNA is TGTGCCAGCAGCCCGGGGGGGATTTCCTACGAGCAGTACTTC. The full variable domain, its missing parts supplied by reference TRBV9 and TRBJ2-7, is DSGVTQTPKHLITATGQRVTLRCSPRSGDLSVYWYQQSLDQGLQFLIQYYNGEERAKGNILERFSAQQFPDLHSELNLSSLELGDSALYFCASSPGGISYEQYFGPGTRLTVT.

V usage is TRBV4-1 and J usage is TRBJ1-1; D is perhaps TRBD1 (6 bases). With 7 bases removed from V and 0 bases from J, the gap between germline ends came to 15 bases. The CDR3 has 15 amino acids. The germline CDR1 and CDR2 sequences are MGHRA and YSYEKL. CDR3 residues: CASTYRQGLNTEAFF. CDR3 DNA sequence: TGCGCCAGCACATACCGCCAGGGGCTGAACACTGAAGCTTTCTTT.

The V call is TRBV5-6, the J call TRBJ2-7, with 7 positions matching TRBD2. Trimming at V came to 4 bases and at J to 3 bases, leaving 10 bases not matched to a gene. Germline-derived CDR1 and CDR2 are SGHDT and YYEEEE. The CDR3 totals 15 residues. CDR3 sequence (DNA): TGTGCCAGCAGCATGGCCGGGACTACCGGCTACGAGCAGTACTTC. Translation: CASSMAGTTGYEQYF.

This clone occurred once. This rearrangement joins TRBV21-1 to TRBJ2-1; TRBD2, as called in the table, went unchecked against the DNA. TRBV21-1 is flagged as a pseudogene. The CDR3 has 15 amino acids. CDR3 nucleotides: TGTGCCAGCAGCAAAATGCCGGGATCCTACAATGAGCAGTTCTTC. Amino acids: CASSKMPGSYNEQFF.

The rearrangement joins TRBV24-1 to TRBJ2-7; 11 positions match TRBD2. The CDR3 sequence is 13 residues long. The V and J ends lost 9 bases and 5 bases, in that order; junction bases with no gene match: 5. Germline V gene sequence: CDR1 KGHDR, CDR2 SFDVKD. The CDR3 here is CATSTSGGHEQYF. As DNA, the CDR3 is TGTGCCACCTCTACTAGCGGGGGTCACGAGCAGTACTTC.

This chain uses TRBV15 with TRBJ2-6, with 7 bases that match TRBD1. Germline values: CDR1 LNHNV, CDR2 YYDKDF (reference sequence). CDR3 size: 16 residues. The V and J ends lost 3 bases and 2 bases, in that order; junction bases with no gene match: 4. The CDR3 DNA reads TGTGCCACCAGCAGGGAAGACAGGGCTGGGGCCAACGTCCTGACTTTC. It specifies CATSREDRAGANVLTF.

The rearrangement joins TRBV7-4 to TRBJ1-5; D is uncertain. Trimming stripped 3 bases from V and 3 bases from J, with 9 bases between. From germline, CDR1 is SGHVT and CDR2 SQSDAQ. The CDR3 length is 14 residues. In DNA form, the CDR3 reads TGTGCCAGCAGCTTTCGCGGCAACAATCAGCCCCAGCATTTT. This encodes CASSFRGNNQPQHF.

This sequence joins TRBV28 and TRBJ2-7; tentatively, D is TRBD1 (6 bases). Germline values: CDR1 MDHEN, CDR2 SYDVKM. This CDR3 has 16 amino acids. V lost 1 base and J lost 1, with 14 bases in between. CDR3 protein: CASSLSAGASSYEQYF. The CDR3 DNA reads as TGTGCCAGCAGTTTATCGGCAGGGGCGAGTTCCTACGAGCAGTACTTC. Combining the CDR3 with reference TRBV28 and TRBJ2-7 gives the whole variable domain DVKVTQSSRYLVKRTGEKVFLECVQDMDHENMFWYRQDPGLGLRLIYFSYDVKMKEKGDIPEGYSVSREKKERFSLILESASTNQTSMYLCASSLSAGASSYEQYFGPGTRLTVT.

V and J are TRBV6-2 or TRBV6-3 and TRBJ2-5; 10 positions match TRBD2. The V gene's germline CDR1 is MNHEY and CDR2 SVGEGT. CDR3 length: 14 amino acids. The J segment lost 5 bases and the V segment lost 5 bases, leaving 5 bases of the junction unmatched. CDR3: CASSTQRGGETQYF. CDR3 bases: TGTGCCAGCAGTACTCAGCGGGGGGGTGAGACCCAGTACTTC.

The chain employs TRBV21-1 and TRBJ1-1; TRBD1 is the table's D call and was not checked against the DNA. TRBV21-1 is labeled a pseudogene. The CDR3 runs to 13 residues. The CDR3 nucleotides are TGTGCCAGCAGCGAAGGGGGCCCCCGGGTAGCTTTCTTT. Protein product: CASSEGGPRVAFF.

The rearrangement joins TRBV5-1 to TRBJ2-5; 14 bases align to TRBD2. V shed 4 bases, J shed 5 bases, and the junction held 4 bases outside the gene matches. The CDR3 runs 15 residues. Per the germline V gene, CDR1 is SGHRS and CDR2 is YFSETQ. CDR3 amino acids: CASSQGLAGVETQYF. DNA of the CDR3: TGCGCCAGCAGCCAGGGACTAGCGGGGGTGGAGACCCAGTACTTC.

This clone has a single count. V gene TRBV7-2 combines with J gene TRBJ2-5; 10 nucleotides line up with TRBD1. The CDR3 sequence is 15 residues long. V shed 7 bases, J shed 5 bases, and the junction held 10 bases outside the gene matches. The germline V gene encodes CDR1 SGHTA and CDR2 FQGNSA. CDR3 region: CASTPDRGLIETQYF. The CDR3 region has the DNA TGTGCCAGCACCCCAGACAGGGGGCTGATTGAGACCCAGTACTTC.

The genes are TRBV4-2 and TRBJ2-1; TRBD1 matches at 7 bases. Germline CDR1 reads LGHNA; CDR2 reads YNFKEQ. The V and J ends lost 1 base and 5 bases, in that order; junction bases with no gene match: 8. The CDR3 sequence is 16 residues long. The CDR3 nucleotides are TGTGCCAGCAGCCAAGGGACGACAGGGTCACACAATGAGCAGTTCTTC. The encoded protein is CASSQGTTGSHNEQFF.

The rearrangement joins TRBV11-2 to TRBJ1-2, with TRBD1 as a possible D gene (6 bases). V was cut by 4 bases and J by 5 bases, with 17 bases left in between. CDR1 is SGHAT, CDR2 FQNNGV, per germline. The CDR3 covers 15 residues. In DNA, the CDR3 is TGTGCCAGCAGCTCCCAGGGGTCCCTTATGTATGGCTACACCTTC. As protein: CASSSQGSLMYGYTF.